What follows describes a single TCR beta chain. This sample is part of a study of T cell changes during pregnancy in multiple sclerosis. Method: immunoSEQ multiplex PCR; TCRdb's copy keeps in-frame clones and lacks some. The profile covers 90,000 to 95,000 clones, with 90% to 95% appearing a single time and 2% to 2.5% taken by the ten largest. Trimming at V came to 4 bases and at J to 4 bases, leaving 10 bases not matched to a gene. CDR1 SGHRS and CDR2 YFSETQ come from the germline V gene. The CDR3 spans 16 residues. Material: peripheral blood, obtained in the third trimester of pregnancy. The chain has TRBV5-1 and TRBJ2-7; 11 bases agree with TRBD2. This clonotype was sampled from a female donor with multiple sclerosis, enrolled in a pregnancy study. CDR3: CASSPSGLAGGYEQYF. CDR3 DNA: TGCGCCAGCAGCCCCAGTGGGTTAGCGGGAGGGTACGAGCAGTACTTC.